The clone carrying this T cell receptor beta chain has just a few counts. Antigen: not known. The data derive from a study of T-cell memory formation after mild COVID-19. Study background: Across donors, TCR clusters were largely donor specific. Study-wide results and caveats: Contracting CD4+ clones were located mainly in CM and EM, and CD8+ clones in EMRA.

It was 5'RACE with constant-segment primers that produced the TCR alpha and TCR beta cDNA libraries, which carried sample barcodes and UMIs. TCRdb passed the 5' RACE reads through MiXCR, listing each CDR3 protein once. The table lists 250,000 to 300,000 distinct CDR3 sequences, approximately 7.6% of them singletons. Germline V gives CDR1 DFQATT, CDR2 SNEGSKA (reference sequence). V gave up 3 bases and J gave up 5 bases; unmatched junction bases: 9. The CDR3 is made up of 15 amino acids. This receptor was taken from a man between 18 and 35 years old who had mild COVID-19 (a few samples of this study predate the infection). Cell type and time point are not known. V is TRBV20-1 and J is TRBJ2-5, with 10 nucleotides matching TRBD1. What was sequenced was PBMCs or a T cell subset sorted from them (not recorded which). CDR3 residues: CSASGGTGVGETQYF. In DNA, the CDR3 is TGCAGTGCTAGCGGCGGGACAGGGGTAGGCGAGACCCAGTACTTC.